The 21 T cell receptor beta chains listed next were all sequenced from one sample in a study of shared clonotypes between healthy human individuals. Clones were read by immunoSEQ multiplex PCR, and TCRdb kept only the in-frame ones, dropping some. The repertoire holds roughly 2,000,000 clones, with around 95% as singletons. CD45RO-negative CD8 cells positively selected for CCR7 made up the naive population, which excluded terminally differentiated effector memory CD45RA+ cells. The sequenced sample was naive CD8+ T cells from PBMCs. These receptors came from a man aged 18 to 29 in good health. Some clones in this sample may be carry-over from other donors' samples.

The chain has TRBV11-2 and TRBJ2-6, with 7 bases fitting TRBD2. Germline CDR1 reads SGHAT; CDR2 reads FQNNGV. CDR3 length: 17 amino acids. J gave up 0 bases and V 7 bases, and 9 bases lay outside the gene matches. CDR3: CASIGREGSSGANVLTF. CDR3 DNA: TGTGCCAGCATCGGTAGGGAGGGGAGCTCTGGGGCCAACGTCCTGACTTTC.

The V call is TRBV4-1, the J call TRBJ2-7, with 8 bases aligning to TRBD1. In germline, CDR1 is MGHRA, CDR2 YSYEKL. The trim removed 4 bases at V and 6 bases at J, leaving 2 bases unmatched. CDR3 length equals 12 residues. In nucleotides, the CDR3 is TGCGCCAGCAGCCGGACAGGGATCGAGCAGTACTTC. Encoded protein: CASSRTGIEQYF.

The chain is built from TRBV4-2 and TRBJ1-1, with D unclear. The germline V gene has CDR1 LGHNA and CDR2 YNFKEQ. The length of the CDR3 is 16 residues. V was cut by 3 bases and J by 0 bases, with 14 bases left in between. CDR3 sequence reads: CASSHPTRTVNTEAFF. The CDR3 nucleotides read TGTGCCAGCAGCCACCCCACCCGGACGGTGAACACTGAAGCTTTCTTT.

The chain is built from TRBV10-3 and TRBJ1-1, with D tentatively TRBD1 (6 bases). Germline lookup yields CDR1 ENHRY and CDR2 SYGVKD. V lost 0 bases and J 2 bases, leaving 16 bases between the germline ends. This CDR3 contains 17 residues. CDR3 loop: CAISESRGVGGNTEAFF. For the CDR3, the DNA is TGTGCCATCAGTGAGTCTCGGGGGGTTGGGGGCAACACTGAAGCTTTCTTT.

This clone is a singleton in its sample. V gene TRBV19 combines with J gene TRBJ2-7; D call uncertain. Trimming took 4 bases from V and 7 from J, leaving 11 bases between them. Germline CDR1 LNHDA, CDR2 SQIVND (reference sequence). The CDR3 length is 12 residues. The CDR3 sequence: CASSTLGREQYF. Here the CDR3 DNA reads TGTGCCAGTAGTACTCTCGGTAGGGAGCAGTACTTC.

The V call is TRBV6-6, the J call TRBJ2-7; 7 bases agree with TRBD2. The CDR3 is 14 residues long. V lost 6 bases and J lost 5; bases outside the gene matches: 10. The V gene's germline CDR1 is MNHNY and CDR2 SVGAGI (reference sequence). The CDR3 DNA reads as TGTGCCAGCAGCCTGGAGGGAGGGATGGACGAGCAGTACTTC. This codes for CASSLEGGMDEQYF.

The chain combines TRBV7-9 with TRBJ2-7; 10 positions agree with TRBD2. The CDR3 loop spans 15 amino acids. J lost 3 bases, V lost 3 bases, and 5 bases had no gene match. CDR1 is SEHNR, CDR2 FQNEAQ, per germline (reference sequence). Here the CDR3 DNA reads TGTGCCAGCAGCTTTGGGGAGCGGGAGGGCTACGAGCAGTACTTC. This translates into CASSFGEREGYEQYF. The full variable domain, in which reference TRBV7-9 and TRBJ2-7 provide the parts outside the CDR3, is DTGVSQNPRHKITKRGQNVTFRCDPISEHNRLYWYRQTLGQGPEFLTYFQNEAQLEKSRLLSDRFSAERPKGSFSTLEIQRTEQGDSAMYLCASSFGEREGYEQYFGPGTRLTVT.

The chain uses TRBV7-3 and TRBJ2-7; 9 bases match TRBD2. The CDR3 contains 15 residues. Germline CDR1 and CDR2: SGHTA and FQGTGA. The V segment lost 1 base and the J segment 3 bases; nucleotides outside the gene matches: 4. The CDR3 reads CASSLISGSGYEQYF. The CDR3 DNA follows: TGTGCCAGCAGCTTAATTAGCGGGAGTGGCTACGAGCAGTACTTC. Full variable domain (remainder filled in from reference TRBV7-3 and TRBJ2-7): GAGVSQTPSNKVTEKGKYVELRCDPISGHTALYWYRQSLGQGPEFLIYFQGTGAADDSGLPNDRFFAVRPEGSVSTLKIQRTERGDSAVYLCASSLISGSGYEQYFGPGTRLTVT.

The CDR3 sequence is CATYDHGQGYSEQYF. The CDR3 coding sequence is TGTGCCACCTACGACCACGGGCAGGGCTATTCCGAGCAGTACTTC. This chain joins TRBV7-9 and TRBJ2-7; D is possibly TRBD1 (5 bases). The CDR3 has 15 amino acids. The germline CDR1 and CDR2 sequences are SEHNR and FQNEAQ (reference sequence). Trimming removed 10 bases at V and 6 bases at J, with 25 bases between.

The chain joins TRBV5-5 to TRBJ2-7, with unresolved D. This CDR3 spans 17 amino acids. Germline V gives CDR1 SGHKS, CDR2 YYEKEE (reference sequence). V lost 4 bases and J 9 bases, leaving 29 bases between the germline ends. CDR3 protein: CASSAFHRTTILVWQYF. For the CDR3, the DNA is TGTGCCAGCAGCGCTTTCCACCGTACTACGATCCTTGTGTGGCAGTACTTC.

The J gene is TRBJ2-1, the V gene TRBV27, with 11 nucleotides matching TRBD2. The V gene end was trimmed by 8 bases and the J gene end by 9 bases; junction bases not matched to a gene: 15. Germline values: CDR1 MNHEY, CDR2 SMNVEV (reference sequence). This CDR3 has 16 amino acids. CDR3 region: CASPPGNSGRAGEQFF. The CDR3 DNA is TGTGCCAGCCCCCCCGGTAATAGCGGGAGGGCCGGTGAGCAGTTCTTC.

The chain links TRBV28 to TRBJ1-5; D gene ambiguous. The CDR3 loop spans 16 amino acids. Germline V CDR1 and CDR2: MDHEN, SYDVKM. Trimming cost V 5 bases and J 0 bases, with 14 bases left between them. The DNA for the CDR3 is TGTGCCAGCAGTACAATACCGTCCAATAGCAATCAGCCCCAGCATTTT. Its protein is CASSTIPSNSNQPQHF.

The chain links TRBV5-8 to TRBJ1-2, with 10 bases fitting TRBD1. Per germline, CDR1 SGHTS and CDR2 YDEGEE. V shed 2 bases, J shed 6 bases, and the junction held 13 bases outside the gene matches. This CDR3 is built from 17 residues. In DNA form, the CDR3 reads TGTGCCAGCAGCTTTACGACAGGGGGCCTATATAAGGATGGCTACACCTTC. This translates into CASSFTTGGLYKDGYTF.

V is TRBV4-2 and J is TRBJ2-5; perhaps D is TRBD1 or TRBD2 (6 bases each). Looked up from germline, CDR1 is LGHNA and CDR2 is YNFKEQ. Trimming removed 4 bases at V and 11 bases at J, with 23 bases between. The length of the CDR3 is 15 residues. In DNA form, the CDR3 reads TGTGCCAGCAGCCGGGACATCCGGGACTCGCAGGGGCAGTACTTC. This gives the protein CASSRDIRDSQGQYF.

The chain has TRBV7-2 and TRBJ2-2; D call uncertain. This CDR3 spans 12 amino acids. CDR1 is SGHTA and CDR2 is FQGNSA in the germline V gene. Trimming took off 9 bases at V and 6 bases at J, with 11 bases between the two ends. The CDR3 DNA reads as TGTGCCAGTCCTAACCCAGCCGGGGAGCTGTTTTTT. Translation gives CASPNPAGELFF.

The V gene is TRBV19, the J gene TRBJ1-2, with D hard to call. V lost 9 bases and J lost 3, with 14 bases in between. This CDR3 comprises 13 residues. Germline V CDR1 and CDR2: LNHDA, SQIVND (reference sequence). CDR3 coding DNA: TGTGCCAGCAATGAGAGATGGGACTATGGCTACACCTTC. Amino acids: CASNERWDYGYTF. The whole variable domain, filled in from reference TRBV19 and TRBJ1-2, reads DGGITQSPKYLFRKEGQNVTLSCEQNLNHDAMYWYRQDPGQGLRLIYYSQIVNDFQKGDIAEGYSVSREKKESFPLTVTSAQKNPTAFYLCASNERWDYGYTFGSGTRLTVV.

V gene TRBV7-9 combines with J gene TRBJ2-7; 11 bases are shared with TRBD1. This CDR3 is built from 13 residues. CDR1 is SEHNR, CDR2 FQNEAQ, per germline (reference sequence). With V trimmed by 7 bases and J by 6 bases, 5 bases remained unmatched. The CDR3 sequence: CASTGQGATEQYF. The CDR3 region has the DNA TGTGCCAGCACCGGACAGGGGGCGACCGAGCAGTACTTC.

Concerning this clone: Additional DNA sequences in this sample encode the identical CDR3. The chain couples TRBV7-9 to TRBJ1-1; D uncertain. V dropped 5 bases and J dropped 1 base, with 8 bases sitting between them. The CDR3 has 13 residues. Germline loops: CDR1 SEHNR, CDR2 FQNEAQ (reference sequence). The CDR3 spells CASSPSENTEAFF. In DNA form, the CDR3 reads TGTGCCAGCAGCCCCTCGGAGAACACTGAAGCTTTCTTT.

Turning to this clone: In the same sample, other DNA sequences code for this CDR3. The CDR3 loop reads CASSLDRGVSYEQYF. CDR3 DNA: TGTGCCAGCAGCTTAGACAGGGGCGTCTCCTACGAGCAGTACTTC. This chain uses TRBV7-9 with TRBJ2-7, with 7 bases that match TRBD1. CDR3 length equals 15 residues. V shed 1 base and J 0 bases; nucleotides not matched to a gene: 3. The V gene's germline CDR1 is SEHNR and CDR2 FQNEAQ (reference sequence).

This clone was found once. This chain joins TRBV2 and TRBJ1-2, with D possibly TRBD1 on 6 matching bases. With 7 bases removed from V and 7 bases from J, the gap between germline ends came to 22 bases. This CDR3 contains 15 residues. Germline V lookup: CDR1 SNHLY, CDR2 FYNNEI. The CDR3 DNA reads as TGTGCCAGCACTTCAGTGGGACATTCCGTGCGTGGCTACACCTTC. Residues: CASTSVGHSVRGYTF.

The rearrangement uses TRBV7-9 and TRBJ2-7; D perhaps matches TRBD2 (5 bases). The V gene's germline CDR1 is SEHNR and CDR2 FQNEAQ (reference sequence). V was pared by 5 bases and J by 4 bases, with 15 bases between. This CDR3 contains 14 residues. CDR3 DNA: TGTGCCAGCAGCCCCCGGGAATCGGGGTACGAGCAGTACTTC. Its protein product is CASSPRESGYEQYF. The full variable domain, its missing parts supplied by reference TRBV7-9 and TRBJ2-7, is DTGVSQNPRHKITKRGQNVTFRCDPISEHNRLYWYRQTLGQGPEFLTYFQNEAQLEKSRLLSDRFSAERPKGSFSTLEIQRTEQGDSAMYLCASSPRESGYEQYFGPGTRLTVT.